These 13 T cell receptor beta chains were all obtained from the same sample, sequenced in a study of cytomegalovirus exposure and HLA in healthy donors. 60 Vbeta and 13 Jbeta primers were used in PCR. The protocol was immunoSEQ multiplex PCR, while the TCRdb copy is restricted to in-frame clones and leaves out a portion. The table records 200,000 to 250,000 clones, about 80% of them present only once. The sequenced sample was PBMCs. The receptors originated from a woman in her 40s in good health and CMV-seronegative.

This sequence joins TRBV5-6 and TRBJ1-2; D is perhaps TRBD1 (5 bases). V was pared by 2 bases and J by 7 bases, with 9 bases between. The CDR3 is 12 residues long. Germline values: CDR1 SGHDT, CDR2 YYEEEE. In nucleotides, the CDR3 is TGTGCCAGCAGCTTTTTTGGGGCTGGCTACACCTTC. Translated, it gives CASSFFGAGYTF. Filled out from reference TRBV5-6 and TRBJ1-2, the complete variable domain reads DAGVTQSPTHLIKTRGQQVTLRCSPKSGHDTVSWYQQALGQGPQFIFQYYEEEERQRGNFPDRFSGHQFPNYSSELNVNALLLGDSALYLCASSFFGAGYTFGSGTRLTVV.

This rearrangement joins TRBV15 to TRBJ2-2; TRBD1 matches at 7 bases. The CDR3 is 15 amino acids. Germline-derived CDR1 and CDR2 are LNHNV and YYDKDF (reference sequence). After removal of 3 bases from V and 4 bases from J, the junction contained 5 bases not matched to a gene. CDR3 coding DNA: TGTGCCACCAGCAGGCTGGGGACAGCCACCGGGGAGCTGTTTTTT. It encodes CATSRLGTATGELFF.

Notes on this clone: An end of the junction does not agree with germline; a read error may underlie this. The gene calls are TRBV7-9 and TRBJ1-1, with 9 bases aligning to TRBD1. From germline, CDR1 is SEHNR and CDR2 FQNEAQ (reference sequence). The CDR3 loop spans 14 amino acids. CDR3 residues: CASSSDRGNAEAFF. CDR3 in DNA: TGTGCCAGCAGCTCCGACAGGGGGAACGCTGAAGCTTTCTTT.

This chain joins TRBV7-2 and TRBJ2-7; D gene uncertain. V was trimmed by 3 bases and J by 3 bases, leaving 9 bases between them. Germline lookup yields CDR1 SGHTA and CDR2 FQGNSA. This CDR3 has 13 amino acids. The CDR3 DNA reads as TGTGCCAGCAGCTTTGGGCAGCTCTACGAGCAGTACTTC. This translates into CASSFGQLYEQYF.

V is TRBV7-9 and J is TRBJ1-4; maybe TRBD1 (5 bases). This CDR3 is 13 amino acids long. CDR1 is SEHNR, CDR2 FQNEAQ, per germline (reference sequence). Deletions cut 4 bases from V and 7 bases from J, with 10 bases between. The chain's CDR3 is CASSSPGIEKLFF. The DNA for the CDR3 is TGTGCCAGCAGCTCGCCAGGGATTGAAAAACTGTTTTTT.

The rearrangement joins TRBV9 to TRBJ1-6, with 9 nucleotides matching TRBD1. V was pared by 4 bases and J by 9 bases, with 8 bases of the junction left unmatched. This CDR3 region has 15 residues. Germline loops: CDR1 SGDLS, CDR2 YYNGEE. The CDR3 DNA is TGTGCCAGCAGCCCACGGGGGGACAGGGTTTCACCCCTCCACTTT. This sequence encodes CASSPRGDRVSPLHF.

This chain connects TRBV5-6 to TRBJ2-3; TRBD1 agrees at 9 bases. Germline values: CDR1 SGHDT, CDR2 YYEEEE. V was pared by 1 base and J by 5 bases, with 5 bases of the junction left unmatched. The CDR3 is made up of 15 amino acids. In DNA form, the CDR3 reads TGTGCCAGCAGCTTGCGGGACAGGGTGATAGATACGCAGTATTTT. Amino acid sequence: CASSLRDRVIDTQYF.

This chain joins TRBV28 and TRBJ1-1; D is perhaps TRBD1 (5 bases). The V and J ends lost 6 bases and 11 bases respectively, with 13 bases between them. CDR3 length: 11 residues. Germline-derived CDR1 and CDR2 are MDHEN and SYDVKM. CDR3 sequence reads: CASRGGHQAFF. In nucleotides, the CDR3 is TGTGCCAGCAGGGGGGGTCACCAGGCTTTCTTT.

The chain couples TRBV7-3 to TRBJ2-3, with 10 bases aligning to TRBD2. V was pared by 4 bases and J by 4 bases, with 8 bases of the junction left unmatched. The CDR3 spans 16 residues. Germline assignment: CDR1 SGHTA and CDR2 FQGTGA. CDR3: CASSSNLAGESDTQYF. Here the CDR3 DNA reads TGTGCCAGCAGCTCGAACCTAGCGGGGGAGTCAGATACGCAGTATTTT.

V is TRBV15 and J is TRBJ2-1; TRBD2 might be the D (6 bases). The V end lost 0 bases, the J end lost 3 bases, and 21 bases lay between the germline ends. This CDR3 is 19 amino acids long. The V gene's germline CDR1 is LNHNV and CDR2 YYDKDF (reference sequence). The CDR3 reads CATSREGGVGEGNYNEQFF. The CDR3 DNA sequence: TGTGCCACCAGCAGAGAGGGGGGAGTCGGGGAAGGTAACTACAATGAGCAGTTCTTC.

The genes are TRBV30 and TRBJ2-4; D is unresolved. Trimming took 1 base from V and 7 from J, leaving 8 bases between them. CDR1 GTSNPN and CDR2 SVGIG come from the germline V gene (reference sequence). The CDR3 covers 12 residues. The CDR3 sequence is CAWSGSRNIQYF. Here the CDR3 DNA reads TGTGCCTGGAGTGGTTCTAGGAACATTCAGTACTTC.

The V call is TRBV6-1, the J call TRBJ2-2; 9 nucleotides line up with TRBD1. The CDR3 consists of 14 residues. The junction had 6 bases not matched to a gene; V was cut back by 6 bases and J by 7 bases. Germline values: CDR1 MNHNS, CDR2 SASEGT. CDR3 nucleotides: TGTGCCAGCAGACCACAGGGGGCGAACGGGGAGCTGTTTTTT. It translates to CASRPQGANGELFF.

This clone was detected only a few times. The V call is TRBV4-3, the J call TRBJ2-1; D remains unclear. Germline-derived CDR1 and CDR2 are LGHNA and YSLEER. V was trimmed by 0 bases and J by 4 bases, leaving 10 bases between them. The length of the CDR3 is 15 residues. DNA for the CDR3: TGCGCCAGCAGCCAAGAACGACTGAGATACAATGAGCAGTTCTTC. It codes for CASSQERLRYNEQFF.